The 16 T cell receptor beta chains listed next were all sequenced from one sample in a study of T cell responses to AZD1222 COVID-19 vaccine. TCRdb's copy holds only in-frame clones and misses some; the assay was immunoSEQ multiplex PCR. This table has 150,000 to 200,000 clones, approximately 90% appearing once. This specimen was peripheral blood, taken on day 0 of AZD1222 vaccination. The receptors stem from an adult in good health.

The CDR3 sequence is CASSPGQIPKQYF. In nucleotides, the CDR3 is TGTGCCAGCTCACCGGGACAGATCCCAAAGCAGTACTTC. The chain uses TRBV18 and TRBJ2-7; TRBD1 matches 7 bases. The CDR3 runs 13 residues. V was clipped by 3 bases and J by 8 bases; unmatched bases: 7. CDR1 and CDR2 (germline): KGHSH, LQKENI.

The chain uses TRBV6-5 and TRBJ1-1, with D possibly matching TRBD1 (5 bases). The CDR3 is made up of 13 amino acids. V lost 7 bases and J 5 bases, leaving 14 bases between the germline ends. The germline CDR1 and CDR2 sequences are MNHEY and SVGAGI. In nucleotides, the CDR3 is TGTGCCAGCACCGCTGAGGAGGGGACTGAAGCTTTCTTT. This encodes CASTAEEGTEAFF.

The CDR3 DNA reads as TGTGCCAGTAGGAACGGGTTGGGGTTTAGCTCCTACGAGCAGTACTTC. This gives the protein CASRNGLGFSSYEQYF. The gene calls are TRBV19 and TRBJ2-7; no clear D. CDR1 LNHDA and CDR2 SQIVND come from the germline V gene (reference sequence). Trimming removed 6 bases from V and 0 bases from J, with 18 bases in between. The CDR3 totals 16 residues.

This sequence joins TRBV3-1 (or the pseudogene TRBV3-2) and TRBJ2-4, with 11 bases aligning to TRBD2. This CDR3 is 18 amino acids long. Per the germline V gene, CDR1 is LGHDT and CDR2 is YNNKEL (reference sequence). The J segment lost 0 bases and the V segment lost 1 base, leaving 5 bases of the junction unmatched. The DNA for the CDR3 is TGTGCCAGCAGCCAAGTTGGGACTAGCGGTGCAGCCAAAAACATTCAGTACTTC. It codes for CASSQVGTSGAAKNIQYF.

This chain links TRBV7-6 with TRBJ1-2, with unresolved D. The V end was cut by 4 bases, the J end by 4 bases, with 13 bases between. The CDR3 has 14 residues. The germline V gene encodes CDR1 SGHVS and CDR2 FNYEAQ. CDR3: CASSSSWLAYGYTF. For the CDR3, the DNA is TGTGCCAGCAGCTCATCCTGGTTGGCCTATGGCTACACCTTC.

The V call is TRBV5-4, the J call TRBJ2-7; possibly TRBD1 for D (6 bases). The CDR3 is 13 residues long. Trimming took off 4 bases at V and 1 base at J, with 9 bases between the two ends. Germline CDR1 and CDR2: SGHNT and YYREEE (reference sequence). The CDR3 loop reads CASSPGQSYEQYF. For the CDR3, the DNA is TGTGCCAGCAGCCCAGGACAGTCCTACGAGCAGTACTTC.

The chain has TRBV19 and TRBJ2-1; D may be TRBD2 (5 bases). Germline lookup yields CDR1 LNHDA and CDR2 SQIVND (reference sequence). The germline V and J ends were trimmed by 5 bases and 0 bases, with 11 bases remaining between them. The CDR3 spans 15 residues. The CDR3 bases are TGTGCCAGTAGTGCGGACTTTAGCTCCTACAATGAGCAGTTCTTC. It is translated as CASSADFSSYNEQFF.

V gene TRBV6-6 combines with J gene TRBJ2-3; D not resolved. CDR3 length: 12 amino acids. V was trimmed by 7 bases and J by 0 bases, leaving 5 bases between them. The germline gives CDR1 MNHNY, CDR2 SVGAGI (reference sequence). The chain's CDR3 is CASTDSTDTQYF. CDR3 DNA: TGTGCCAGCACCGACAGCACAGATACGCAGTATTTT.

This rearrangement joins TRBV4-2 to TRBJ2-7, with a possible D match to TRBD1 (5 bases). The CDR3 sequence is 16 residues long. The germline gives CDR1 LGHNA, CDR2 YNFKEQ. Trimming stripped 0 bases from V and 3 bases from J, with 15 bases between. Here the CDR3 reads CASSQEGKGPRYEQYF. The DNA for the CDR3 is TGTGCCAGCAGCCAAGAGGGAAAGGGGCCCCGCTACGAGCAGTACTTC.

This chain joins TRBV19 and TRBJ2-1; 7 nucleotides align to TRBD1. The germline V gene has CDR1 LNHDA and CDR2 SQIVND (reference sequence). The CDR3 loop spans 15 amino acids. With V trimmed by 6 bases and J by 3 bases, 8 bases remained unmatched. CDR3 DNA sequence: TGTGCCAGTAGAGCTAGGCCAGGGGGCTACAATGAGCAGTTCTTC. Its protein product is CASRARPGGYNEQFF.

The chain carries TRBV5-5 and TRBJ1-5, with a possible D match to TRBD1 (6 bases). From germline, CDR1 is SGHKS and CDR2 YYEKEE (reference sequence). V lost 4 bases and J 4 bases, leaving 12 bases between the germline ends. The CDR3 length is 14 residues. The CDR3 DNA reads TGTGCCAGCAGCCCTAAAACAGGGAATCAGCCCCAGCATTTT. Translation gives CASSPKTGNQPQHF.

The V gene is TRBV18, the J gene TRBJ2-3; 8 bases map to TRBD1. The CDR3 contains 14 residues. The germline V gene has CDR1 KGHSH and CDR2 LQKENI. With V trimmed by 3 bases and J by 3 bases, 2 bases remained unmatched. The CDR3 region has the DNA TGTGCCAGCTCACCCGACAGGGGTACAGATACGCAGTATTTT. Its protein product is CASSPDRGTDTQYF.

This chain joins TRBV2 and TRBJ1-5, with D hard to call. CDR3 length equals 14 residues. The V end lost 4 bases, the J end lost 0 bases, and 7 bases lay between the germline ends. Germline V lookup: CDR1 SNHLY, CDR2 FYNNEI. The CDR3 sequence: CASSAGYSNQPQHF. CDR3 DNA: TGTGCCAGCAGTGCCGGTTATAGCAATCAGCCCCAGCATTTT.

The chain carries TRBV7-8 and TRBJ2-5, with 7 nucleotides matching TRBD1. Germline values: CDR1 SGHVS, CDR2 FQNEAQ. This CDR3 is 14 amino acids long. J lost 6 bases, V lost 4 bases, and 8 bases had no gene match. The chain's CDR3 is CASSSLTGQQTQYF. The CDR3 nucleotides read TGTGCCAGCAGCTCACTGACAGGGCAACAGACCCAGTACTTC.

The chain has TRBV29-1 and TRBJ1-3; a weak D match, TRBD1 (6 bases). CDR3 length: 13 amino acids. The germline V gene has CDR1 SQVTM and CDR2 ANQGSEA. V lost 1 base to trimming and J lost 2 bases, with 6 bases between them. The CDR3 reads CSVEGTAGNTIYF. The CDR3 DNA reads as TGCAGCGTTGAAGGGACAGCTGGAAACACCATATATTTT. Drawing the rest from reference TRBV29-1 and TRBJ1-3, the complete variable domain is SAVISQKPSRDICQRGTSLTIQCQVDSQVTMMFWYRQQPGQSLTLIATANQGSEATYESGFVIDKFPISRPNLTFSTLTVSNMSPEDSSIYLCSVEGTAGNTIYFGEGSWLTVV.

The count of this clone is one. J is TRBJ2-7 and V is TRBV4-1; TRBD1 agrees at 8 bases. The V gene end was trimmed by 2 bases and the J gene end by 2 bases; junction bases not matched to a gene: 17. The CDR3 runs 19 residues. CDR1 is MGHRA, CDR2 YSYEKL, per germline. The CDR3 DNA reads as TGCGCCAGCAGCCAAATAACTGGGGGACTGAGACAGGGGACCTACGAGCAGTACTTC. Protein sequence: CASSQITGGLRQGTYEQYF.